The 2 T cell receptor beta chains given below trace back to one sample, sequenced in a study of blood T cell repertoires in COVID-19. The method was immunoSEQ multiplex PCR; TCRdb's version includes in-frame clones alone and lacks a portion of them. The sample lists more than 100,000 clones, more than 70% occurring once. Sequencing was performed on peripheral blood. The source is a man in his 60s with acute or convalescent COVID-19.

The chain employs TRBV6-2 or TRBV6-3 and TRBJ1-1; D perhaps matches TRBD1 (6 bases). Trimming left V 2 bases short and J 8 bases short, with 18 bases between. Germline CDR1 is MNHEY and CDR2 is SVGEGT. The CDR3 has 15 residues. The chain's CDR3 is CASSYAEGNRAEAFF. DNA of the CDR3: TGTGCCAGCAGTTACGCTGAAGGAAACAGGGCCGAAGCTTTCTTT.

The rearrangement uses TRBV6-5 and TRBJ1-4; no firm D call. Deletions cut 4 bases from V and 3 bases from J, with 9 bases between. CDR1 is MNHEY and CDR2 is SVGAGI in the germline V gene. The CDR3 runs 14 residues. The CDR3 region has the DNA TGTGCCAGCAGTTCAGTAGCGTCTAATGAAAAACTGTTTTTT. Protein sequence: CASSSVASNEKLFF.